This T cell receptor (beta chain) was sequenced for a study of blood T cells in healthy people across ages. The study, taken as a whole, reports: The fall in TCR beta diversity per million T cells was roughly linear with age. The study could not conclusively compare naive and antigen-experienced cells, given its unsorted PBMCs.

Donation came from healthy Caucasian individuals in Russia who were aged 6 to 90. The authors isolated at least 7 million PBMCs per sample. Alongside a J-beta primer mix, a sample-barcoded 5' primer served in a second PCR lasting about 7 to 11 cycles. MiXCR was run by TCRdb on the 5' RACE reads, yielding one entry per CDR3 protein. The sample contains around 1,800,000 distinct CDR3 sequences, approximately 40% of which appear only once. The CDR3 contains 15 residues. Trimming at V came to 6 bases and at J to 5 bases, leaving 9 bases not matched to a gene. Germline lookup yields CDR1 MNHNS and CDR2 SASEGT. A remark on this clonotype: The antigen is undetermined.

The TCR was taken from a human donor in good health. Source material: blood. The rearrangement uses TRBV6-1 and TRBJ2-5; TRBD1 matches 10 bases. Here the CDR3 DNA reads TGTGCCAGCAGCGTCGAGGGACAGGGGTGGGAGACCCAGTACTTC. Protein: CASSVEGQGWETQYF.